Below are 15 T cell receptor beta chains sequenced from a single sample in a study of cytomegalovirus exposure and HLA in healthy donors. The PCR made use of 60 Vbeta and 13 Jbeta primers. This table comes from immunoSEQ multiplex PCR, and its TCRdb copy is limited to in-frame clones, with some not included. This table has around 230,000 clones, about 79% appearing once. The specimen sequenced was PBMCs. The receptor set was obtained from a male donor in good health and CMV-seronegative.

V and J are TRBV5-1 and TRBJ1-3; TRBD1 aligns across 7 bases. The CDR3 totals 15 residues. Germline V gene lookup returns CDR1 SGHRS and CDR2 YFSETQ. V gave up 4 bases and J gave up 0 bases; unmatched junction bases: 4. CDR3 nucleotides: TGCGCCAGCAGCCTACGGACAGGCTCTGGAAACACCATATATTTT. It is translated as CASSLRTGSGNTIYF.

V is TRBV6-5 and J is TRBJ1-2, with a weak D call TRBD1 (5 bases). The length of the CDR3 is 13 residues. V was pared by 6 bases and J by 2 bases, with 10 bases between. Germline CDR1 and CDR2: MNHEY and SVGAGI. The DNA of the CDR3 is TGTGCCAGCAGCCAAGGGGAAAACTATGGCTACACCTTC. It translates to CASSQGENYGYTF.

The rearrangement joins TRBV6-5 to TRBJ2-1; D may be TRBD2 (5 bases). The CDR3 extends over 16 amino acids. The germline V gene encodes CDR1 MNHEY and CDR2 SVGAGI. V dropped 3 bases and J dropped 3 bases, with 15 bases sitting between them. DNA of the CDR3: TGTGCCAGCAGTTATTCGTCCGGGGTACACTACAATGAGCAGTTCTTC. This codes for CASSYSSGVHYNEQFF.

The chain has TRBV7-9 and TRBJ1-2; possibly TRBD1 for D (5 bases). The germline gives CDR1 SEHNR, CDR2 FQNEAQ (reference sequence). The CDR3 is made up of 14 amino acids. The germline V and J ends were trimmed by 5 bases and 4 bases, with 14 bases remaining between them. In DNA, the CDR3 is TGTGCCAGCAGCCCCGTGGCAGGGATCTATGGCTACACCTTC. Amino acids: CASSPVAGIYGYTF. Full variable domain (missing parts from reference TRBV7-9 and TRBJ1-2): DTGVSQNPRHKITKRGQNVTFRCDPISEHNRLYWYRQTLGQGPEFLTYFQNEAQLEKSRLLSDRFSAERPKGSFSTLEIQRTEQGDSAMYLCASSPVAGIYGYTFGSGTRLTVV.

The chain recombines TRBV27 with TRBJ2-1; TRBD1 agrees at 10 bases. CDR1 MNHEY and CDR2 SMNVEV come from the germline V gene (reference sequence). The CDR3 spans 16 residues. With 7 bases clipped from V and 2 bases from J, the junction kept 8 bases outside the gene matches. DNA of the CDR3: TGTGCCAGCACACCATCGACAGGGGGCACCTACAATGAGCAGTTCTTC. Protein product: CASTPSTGGTYNEQFF.

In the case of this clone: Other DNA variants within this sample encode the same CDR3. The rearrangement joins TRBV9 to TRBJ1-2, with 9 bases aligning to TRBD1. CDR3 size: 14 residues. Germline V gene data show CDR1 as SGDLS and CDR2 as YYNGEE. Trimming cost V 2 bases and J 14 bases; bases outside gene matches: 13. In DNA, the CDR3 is TGTGCCAGCAGCGTTGGGGGGACAGGGTTTGAGGTAACCTTC. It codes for CASSVGGTGFEVTF.

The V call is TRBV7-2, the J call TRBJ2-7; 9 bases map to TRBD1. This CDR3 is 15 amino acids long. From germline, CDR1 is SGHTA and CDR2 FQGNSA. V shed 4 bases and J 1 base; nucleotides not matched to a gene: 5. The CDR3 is CASSSAGQGSYEQYF. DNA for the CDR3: TGTGCCAGCAGCTCCGCGGGACAGGGTTCCTACGAGCAGTACTTC.

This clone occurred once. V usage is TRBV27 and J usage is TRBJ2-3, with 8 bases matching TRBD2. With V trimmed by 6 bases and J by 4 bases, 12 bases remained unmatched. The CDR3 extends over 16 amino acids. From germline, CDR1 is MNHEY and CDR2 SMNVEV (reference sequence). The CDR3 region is CASSSTPSGFADTQYF. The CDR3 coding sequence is TGTGCCAGCAGCTCCACCCCTAGCGGGTTCGCAGATACGCAGTATTTT.

CDR3 region: CASTPWDSLNTGELFF. CDR3 DNA: TGTGCCAGTACCCCCTGGGACAGCTTAAACACCGGGGAGCTGTTTTTT. V is TRBV19 and J is TRBJ2-2; TRBD1 aligns across 7 bases. Germline values: CDR1 LNHDA, CDR2 SQIVND (reference sequence). The V and J ends lost 7 bases and 2 bases, in that order; junction bases with no gene match: 10. The CDR3 spans 16 residues.

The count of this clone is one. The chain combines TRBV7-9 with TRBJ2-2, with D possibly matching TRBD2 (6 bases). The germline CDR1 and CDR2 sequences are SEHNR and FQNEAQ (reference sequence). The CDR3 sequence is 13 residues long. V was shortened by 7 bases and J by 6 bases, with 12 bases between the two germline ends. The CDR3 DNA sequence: TGTGCCAGCAACGGGGGTTCAGCCGGGGAGCTGTTTTTT. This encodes CASNGGSAGELFF.

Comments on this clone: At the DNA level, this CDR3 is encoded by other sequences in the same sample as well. The CDR3 DNA follows: TGTGCCAGCAGCGTGGGGCAGGGCCCCTACGAGCAGTACTTC. This gives the protein CASSVGQGPYEQYF. This chain uses TRBV9 with TRBJ2-7, with D possibly matching TRBD1 (5 bases). CDR1 SGDLS and CDR2 YYNGEE come from the germline V gene. This CDR3 is built from 14 residues. Between the trimmed V and J ends, which lost 2 bases and 2 bases, there was a span of 11 bases.

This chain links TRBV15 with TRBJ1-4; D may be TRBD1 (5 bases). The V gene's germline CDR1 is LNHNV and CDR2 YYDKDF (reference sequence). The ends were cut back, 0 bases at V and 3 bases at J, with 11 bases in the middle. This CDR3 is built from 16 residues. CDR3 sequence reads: CATSRDIDSPNEKLFF. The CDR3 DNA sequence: TGTGCCACCAGCAGAGATATAGACAGCCCTAATGAAAAACTGTTTTTT. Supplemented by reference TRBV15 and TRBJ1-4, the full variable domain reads DAMVIQNPRYQVTQFGKPVTLSCSQTLNHNVMYWYQQKSSQAPKLLFHYYDKDFNNEADTPDNFQSRRPNTSFCFLDIRSPGLGDTAMYLCATSRDIDSPNEKLFFGSGTQLSVL.

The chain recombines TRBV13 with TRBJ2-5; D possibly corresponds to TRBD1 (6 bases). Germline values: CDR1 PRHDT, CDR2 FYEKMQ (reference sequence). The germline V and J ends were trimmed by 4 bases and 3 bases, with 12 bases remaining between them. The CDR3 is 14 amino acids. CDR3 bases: TGTGCCAGCAGCTCCGGGACAACGGAAGAGACCCAGTACTTC. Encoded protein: CASSSGTTEETQYF.

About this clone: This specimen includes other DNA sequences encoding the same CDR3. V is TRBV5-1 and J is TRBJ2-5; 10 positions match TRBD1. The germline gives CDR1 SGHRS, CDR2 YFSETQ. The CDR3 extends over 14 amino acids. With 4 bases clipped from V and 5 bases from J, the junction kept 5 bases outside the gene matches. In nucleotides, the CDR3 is TGCGCCAGCAGCCTACAGGGACAGGGGGAGACCCAGTACTTC. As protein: CASSLQGQGETQYF.

DNA of the CDR3: TGTGCCAGCAGTTCGGGAGGGAATTACTATCAGGAAAAACTGTTTTTT. Protein product: CASSSGGNYYQEKLFF. V gene TRBV27 combines with J gene TRBJ1-4; D is undetermined. The CDR3 has 16 amino acids. The V and J ends lost 4 bases and 8 bases respectively, with 20 bases between them. The germline V gene encodes CDR1 MNHEY and CDR2 SMNVEV (reference sequence).